This TCR beta chain was sequenced in a study of siplizumab effects on memory and regulatory T cells. About the research overall: The authors ran mixed lymphocyte reactions in pairs, with siplizumab at roughly 1 ug/mL or without drug. Whole-study findings and limits: Naive T cell populations appeared to exhibit greater diversity than memory cells and appeared to be major alloresponse contributors.

Per individual sample, about 10^5 TCR templates were assayed. The method was immunoSEQ multiplex PCR; TCRdb's version includes in-frame clones alone and lacks a portion of them. The sample has 4,000 to 5,000 clones; 45% to 55% are singletons. The CDR3 runs 15 residues. The germline gives CDR1 SGHRS, CDR2 YFSETQ. The V end lost 4 bases, the J end lost 2 bases, and 14 bases lay between the germline ends. On this clone: What it recognizes is unknown.

Mixed lymphocyte reaction cells underwent less than 7 days of coculture at 37°C. Material for sequencing was CFSE-low (dividing) CD4+ T cells sorted from an allogeneic mixed lymphocyte reaction. The sequence was obtained from a human donor in good health; the cells came from an allogeneic mixed lymphocyte reaction. Some clones in this sample may be carry-over from other donors' samples. The rearrangement uses TRBV5-1 and TRBJ2-3; D possibly corresponds to TRBD1 (5 bases). CDR3 loop: CASSLRTPLTDTQYF. DNA of the CDR3: TGCGCCAGCAGCCTACGGACACCCCTCACAGATACGCAGTATTTT.